Each of the 29 T cell receptor beta chains below was sequenced from the same sample in a study of cytomegalovirus exposure and HLA in healthy donors. Primers included in the PCR were 60 Vbeta and 13 Jbeta primers. Generated by immunoSEQ multiplex PCR, the TCRdb table keeps only in-frame clones and is missing some. The sample records over 120,000 clones, 70% being singletons. The specimen was PBMCs. The receptors here all came from a woman aged 60-75 years in good health and CMV-seropositive.

In this sample, this clone turned up once. The J gene is TRBJ1-2, the V gene TRBV9; 9 bases align to TRBD1. With 3 bases clipped from V and 4 bases from J, the junction kept 7 bases outside the gene matches. This CDR3 contains 15 residues. Germline V gene sequence: CDR1 SGDLS, CDR2 YYNGEE. For the CDR3, the DNA is TGTGCCAGCAGCGCGGGACAGGGTAGGCTCTATGGCTACACCTTC. Translating it yields CASSAGQGRLYGYTF.

V gene TRBV4-2 combines with J gene TRBJ1-3, with D perhaps matching TRBD1 (5 bases). V lost 1 base and J lost 2, with 12 bases in between. This CDR3 is built from 16 residues. Germline V gene lookup returns CDR1 LGHNA and CDR2 YNFKEQ. The CDR3 region is CASSQVQRGAGNTIYF. As DNA, the CDR3 is TGTGCCAGCAGCCAAGTCCAGCGGGGGGCTGGAAACACCATATATTTT.

The chain is built from TRBV7-9 and TRBJ2-1, with D tentatively TRBD2 (6 bases). Trimming took 1 base from V and 9 from J, leaving 16 bases between them. CDR3 size: 15 residues. Germline CDR1 and CDR2: SEHNR and FQNEAQ (reference sequence). CDR3 DNA sequence: TGTGCCAGCAGCTTAGGGGGACTCTCTGGGTTTGAGCAGTTCTTC. It yields the protein CASSLGGLSGFEQFF.

V usage is TRBV28 and J usage is TRBJ1-4, with 11 positions matching TRBD1. V lost 5 bases to trimming and J lost 0 bases; unmatched junction nucleotides: 8. This CDR3 is built from 18 residues. Germline loops: CDR1 MDHEN, CDR2 SYDVKM. The CDR3 coding sequence is TGTGCCAGCAGTCCCTCCGGGACAGGGGGTGCAACTAATGAAAAACTGTTTTTT. Residues: CASSPSGTGGATNEKLFF.

This clone was counted a few times. J is TRBJ1-6 and V is TRBV29-1; TRBD1 matches at 7 bases. There are 15 residues in the CDR3. Germline loops: CDR1 SQVTM, CDR2 ANQGSEA. The J segment lost 7 bases and the V segment lost 6 bases, leaving 12 bases of the junction unmatched. CDR3 region: CSVLRTGECNSPLHF. CDR3 nucleotide sequence: TGCAGCGTCCTACGTACAGGGGAGTGCAATTCACCCCTCCACTTT.

This clone showed up just once. The V and J genes are TRBV6-1 and TRBJ1-2; TRBD1 aligns across 7 bases. V shed 4 bases, J shed 0 bases, and the junction held 5 bases outside the gene matches. Germline CDR1 is MNHNS and CDR2 is SASEGT. The CDR3 is made up of 15 amino acids. CDR3 in amino acids: CASSGGDRPNYGYTF. The CDR3 nucleotides are TGTGCCAGCAGTGGAGGGGACAGACCTAACTATGGCTACACCTTC.

This clone was counted between two and nine times. The rearrangement links TRBV28 to TRBJ1-2; 9 positions match TRBD1. Germline values: CDR1 MDHEN, CDR2 SYDVKM. The CDR3 totals 14 residues. The ends lost 5 bases at V and 5 bases at J; junction bases unmatched: 6. The CDR3 region is CASSPGTGPYGYTF. Here the CDR3 DNA reads TGTGCCAGCAGTCCCGGGACAGGGCCTTATGGCTACACCTTC.

The genes are TRBV19 and TRBJ1-5; D possibly corresponds to TRBD1 (6 bases). Trimming removed 7 bases from V and 2 bases from J, with 15 bases in between. This CDR3 has 15 residues. Germline CDR1 LNHDA, CDR2 SQIVND (reference sequence). The CDR3 reads CASTSGALGNQPQHF. The CDR3 region has the DNA TGTGCCAGTACTTCAGGGGCGTTGGGCAATCAGCCCCAGCATTTT.

This clone was counted a few times. The genes are TRBV7-2 and TRBJ1-1; D is undetermined. The CDR3 contains 15 residues. Trimming left V 9 bases short and J 0 bases short, with 17 bases between. Germline V gene lookup returns CDR1 SGHTA and CDR2 FQGNSA. CDR3 sequence (DNA): TGTGCCAGACCTCGAGGGAAACAGCTGAACACTGAAGCTTTCTTT. It specifies CARPRGKQLNTEAFF. The complete variable domain, with remaining parts taken from reference TRBV7-2 and TRBJ1-1, reads GAGVSQSPSNKVTEKGKDVELRCDPISGHTALYWYRQSLGQGLEFLIYFQGNSAPDKSGLPSDRFSAERTGGSVSTLTIQRTQQEDSAVYLCARPRGKQLNTEAFFGQGTRLTVV.

This clone was picked up one time. V usage is TRBV6-5 and J usage is TRBJ1-1, with TRBD1 matching over 7 bases. The CDR3 sequence is 15 residues long. V was pared by 6 bases and J by 3 bases, with 10 bases of the junction left unmatched. Germline CDR1 is MNHEY and CDR2 is SVGAGI. CDR3 DNA sequence: TGTGCCAGCAGAACGAACAGGGGATCCCACACTGAAGCTTTCTTT. The encoded protein is CASRTNRGSHTEAFF.

The rearrangement uses TRBV30 and TRBJ2-7; 7 nucleotides align to TRBD2. The germline CDR1 and CDR2 sequences are GTSNPN and SVGIG (reference sequence). V gave up 5 bases and J gave up 0 bases; unmatched junction bases: 1. CDR3 length equals 12 residues. In DNA, the CDR3 is TGTGCCTGGGAGCGGGACTCCTACGAGCAGTACTTC. Amino acids: CAWERDSYEQYF.

V gene TRBV5-6 combines with J gene TRBJ1-1; TRBD1 is a possible D gene (5 bases). Trimming pared 2 bases from V and 1 base from J, leaving 6 bases between. CDR3 length: 13 residues. From germline, CDR1 is SGHDT and CDR2 YYEEEE. DNA for the CDR3: TGTGCCAGCAGCTTCGGACAGAACACTGAAGCTTTCTTT. It is translated as CASSFGQNTEAFF.

The chain uses TRBV5-1 and TRBJ1-4; no reliable D call. The CDR3 covers 15 residues. V lost 3 bases and J 0 bases, leaving 9 bases between the germline ends. CDR1 SGHRS and CDR2 YFSETQ come from the germline V gene. The CDR3 sequence: CASSSSGATNEKLFF. For the CDR3, the DNA is TGCGCCAGCAGCTCCTCAGGTGCAACTAATGAAAAACTGTTTTTT.

The chain carries TRBV10-2 and TRBJ1-1; no clear D gene. Trimming removed 6 bases from V and 0 bases from J, with 8 bases in between. The CDR3 contains 13 residues. The germline CDR1 and CDR2 sequences are WSHSY and SAAADI. In DNA, the CDR3 is TGCGCCAGCAGGAAGGACTTGAACACTGAAGCTTTCTTT. It specifies CASRKDLNTEAFF.

The chain joins TRBV7-9 to TRBJ2-7, with 9 bases aligning to TRBD2. V was pared by 5 bases and J by 2 bases, with 4 bases of the junction left unmatched. Germline V gives CDR1 SEHNR, CDR2 FQNEAQ (reference sequence). The CDR3 is 14 amino acids. The CDR3 sequence is CASSPAGGTYEQYF. For the CDR3, the DNA is TGTGCCAGCAGCCCTGCGGGAGGGACCTACGAGCAGTACTTC.

The chain employs TRBV9 and TRBJ1-5, with TRBD1 matching over 9 bases. J was trimmed by 4 bases and V by 3 bases; bases with no gene match: 8. The CDR3 consists of 16 residues. Per the germline V gene, CDR1 is SGDLS and CDR2 is YYNGEE. Here the CDR3 DNA reads TGTGCCAGCAGCGAGAGCGGGGACAGGGATAATCAGCCCCAGCATTTT. Protein sequence: CASSESGDRDNQPQHF.

The chain is built from TRBV7-9 and TRBJ2-5, with 12 nucleotides matching TRBD1. The germline gives CDR1 SEHNR, CDR2 FQNEAQ (reference sequence). The length of the CDR3 is 15 residues. The V gene end was trimmed by 5 bases and the J gene end by 5 bases; junction bases not matched to a gene: 6. The CDR3: CASSQRDRGQETQYF. The CDR3 DNA is TGTGCCAGCAGCCAACGGGACAGGGGGCAGGAGACCCAGTACTTC.

This clone has more than one count but fewer than ten. V and J are TRBV28 and TRBJ2-2; possible D gene TRBD2, 6 bases. The CDR3 has 13 residues. The V end lost 3 bases, the J end lost 8 bases, and 10 bases lay between the germline ends. Germline CDR1 MDHEN, CDR2 SYDVKM. CDR3 sequence (DNA): TGTGCCAGCAGTTTTAGCGGTGGAGGGGAGCTGTTTTTT. This translates into CASSFSGGGELFF.

This clone was counted once. The CDR3 region has the DNA TGCGCCAGCCGCGGCCTTACTAGCGCCGACTACGAGCAGTACTTC. Its protein product is CASRGLTSADYEQYF. The V call is TRBV5-1, the J call TRBJ2-7; 7 nucleotides align to TRBD2. The CDR3 totals 15 residues. Per germline, CDR1 SGHRS and CDR2 YFSETQ. The trim removed 7 bases at V and 3 bases at J, leaving 13 bases unmatched.

The J gene is TRBJ2-7, the V gene TRBV5-4, with TRBD1 identical over 9 bases. Germline V CDR1 and CDR2: SGHNT, YYREEE (reference sequence). The CDR3 loop spans 15 amino acids. The J segment lost 4 bases and the V segment lost 4 bases, leaving 9 bases of the junction unmatched. In nucleotides, the CDR3 is TGTGCCAGCAGCGTGTCCGGGACAGGGCCATACGAGCAGTACTTC. This translates into CASSVSGTGPYEQYF. Full variable domain (missing parts from reference TRBV5-4 and TRBJ2-7): ETGVTQSPTHLIKTRGQQVTLRCSSQSGHNTVSWYQQALGQGPQFIFQYYREEENGRGNFPPRFSGLQFPNYSSELNVNALELDDSALYLCASSVSGTGPYEQYFGPGTRLTVT.

This clone was observed a few times. The chain couples TRBV27 to TRBJ2-3; 7 positions agree with TRBD2. J lost 2 bases, V lost 5 bases, and 19 bases had no gene match. This CDR3 has 19 residues. CDR1 is MNHEY and CDR2 is SMNVEV in the germline V gene (reference sequence). Here the CDR3 DNA reads TGTGCCAGCAGTCCACTTCTTCGGTGGGAGGGTGCCCTCACAGATACGCAGTATTTT. It yields the protein CASSPLLRWEGALTDTQYF.

The rearrangement uses TRBV19 and TRBJ2-6; D gene unclear. CDR3 size: 14 residues. Germline CDR1 is LNHDA and CDR2 is SQIVND (reference sequence). Trimming stripped 1 base from V and 3 bases from J, with 4 bases between. The CDR3 region is CASSIVSGANVLTF. DNA of the CDR3: TGTGCCAGTAGTATAGTGAGTGGGGCCAACGTCCTGACTTTC. Full variable domain (outside the CDR3, taken from reference TRBV19 and TRBJ2-6): DGGITQSPKYLFRKEGQNVTLSCEQNLNHDAMYWYRQDPGQGLRLIYYSQIVNDFQKGDIAEGYSVSREKKESFPLTVTSAQKNPTAFYLCASSIVSGANVLTFGAGSRLTVL.

This clone was observed a single time. V usage is TRBV10-1 and J usage is TRBJ2-3; D unclear. V lost 4 bases and J 0 bases, leaving 5 bases between the germline ends. Germline lookup yields CDR1 WNHNN and CDR2 SYGVQD (reference sequence). This CDR3 comprises 13 residues. The CDR3 region is CASSGTSTDTQYF. The DNA of the CDR3 is TGCGCCAGCAGTGGTACTAGCACAGATACGCAGTATTTT.

This chain joins TRBV5-1 and TRBJ1-4; D remains unclear. The V gene lost 0 bases and the J gene lost 8 bases, with 14 bases spanning the gap. Germline V lookup: CDR1 SGHRS, CDR2 YFSETQ. The CDR3 consists of 15 residues. CDR3 in amino acids: CASSLAGGREEKLFF. For the CDR3, the DNA is TGCGCCAGCAGCTTGGCGGGAGGGAGGGAAGAAAAACTGTTTTTT.

The CDR3: CASSSTSGRFEQYF. As DNA, the CDR3 is TGTGCCAGCAGCTCGACTAGCGGGAGATTCGAGCAGTACTTC. The chain uses TRBV7-8 and TRBJ2-7, with TRBD2 identical over 12 bases. Per germline, CDR1 SGHVS and CDR2 FQNEAQ. This CDR3 has 14 amino acids. V gave up 4 bases and J gave up 6 bases; unmatched junction bases: 4.

The chain has TRBV19 and TRBJ2-5; the match to TRBD1 covers 8 bases. Germline assignment: CDR1 LNHDA and CDR2 SQIVND (reference sequence). This CDR3 spans 14 amino acids. The V and J ends lost 9 bases and 5 bases, in that order; junction bases with no gene match: 11. The CDR3 sequence: CASSRQGAKETQYF. The CDR3 bases are TGTGCCAGCAGTCGGCAGGGGGCTAAGGAGACCCAGTACTTC.

In its sample, this clone was seen once. The rearrangement links TRBV6-8 to TRBJ2-7, with 7 bases identical to TRBD1. CDR3 size: 14 residues. Germline V gene data show CDR1 as MNHGY and CDR2 as SAAAGT. V was pared by 8 bases and J by 0 bases, with 7 bases of the junction left unmatched. CDR3 sequence: CASLLTGTSYEQYF. The CDR3 nucleotides are TGTGCCAGCCTTTTGACAGGGACCTCCTACGAGCAGTACTTC.

This clone was picked up a small number of times. This chain links TRBV7-3 with TRBJ2-1; D gene unclear. Trimming stripped 0 bases from V and 8 bases from J, with 14 bases between. The CDR3 runs to 15 residues. Looked up from germline, CDR1 is SGHTA and CDR2 is FQGTGA. CDR3: CASSLTPRSTDEQFF. CDR3 bases: TGTGCCAGCAGCTTAACGCCCCGATCTACCGATGAGCAGTTCTTC. The whole variable domain, filled in from reference TRBV7-3 and TRBJ2-1, reads GAGVSQTPSNKVTEKGKYVELRCDPISGHTALYWYRQSLGQGPEFLIYFQGTGAADDSGLPNDRFFAVRPEGSVSTLKIQRTERGDSAVYLCASSLTPRSTDEQFFGPGTRLTVL.

The V and J genes are TRBV7-9 and TRBJ2-4; 8 nucleotides line up with TRBD1. The J segment lost 6 bases and the V segment lost 2 bases, leaving 6 bases of the junction unmatched. The CDR3 has 15 amino acids. Per the germline V gene, CDR1 is SEHNR and CDR2 is FQNEAQ (reference sequence). The chain's CDR3 is CASSLSTGVGNIQYF. CDR3 nucleotide sequence: TGTGCCAGCAGCTTATCGACAGGGGTGGGAAACATTCAGTACTTC.